These 22 T cell receptor beta chains were sequenced from one sample in a study of T cells in localized non-small cell lung cancer. The table came from immunoSEQ multiplex PCR; TCRdb's copy has only in-frame clones and leaves some out. The sample includes 5,500 to 7,000 clones, approximately 82% seen only once; the top ten take more than 45%. The sample in question was peripheral blood mononuclear cells, obtained before any cancer treatment. These receptors were taken from a female donor older than 55 with stage II lung adenocarcinoma.

This clone has just a few counts. The chain links TRBV29-1 to TRBJ1-1; D not certain. The V end lost 0 bases, the J end lost 2 bases, and 16 bases lay between the germline ends. Germline V gene data show CDR1 as SQVTM and CDR2 as ANQGSEA. CDR3 length equals 16 residues. Here the CDR3 DNA reads TGCAGCGTTGAAGATCAACCAGTCGGGGTCAACACTGAAGCTTTCTTT. It encodes CSVEDQPVGVNTEAFF.

This sequence joins TRBV5-1 and TRBJ1-2, with D tentatively TRBD1 (5 bases). Trimming took 0 bases from V and 4 from J, leaving 10 bases between them. Germline CDR1 is SGHRS and CDR2 is YFSETQ. The CDR3 length is 14 residues. The CDR3: CASSLEPTAYGYTF. DNA of the CDR3: TGCGCCAGCAGCTTGGAACCGACAGCCTATGGCTACACCTTC. The complete variable domain, with remaining parts taken from reference TRBV5-1 and TRBJ1-2, reads KAGVTQTPRYLIKTRGQQVTLSCSPISGHRSVSWYQQTPGQGLQFLFEYFSETQRNKGNFPGRFSGRQFSNSRSEMNVSTLELGDSALYLCASSLEPTAYGYTFGSGTRLTVV.

This clone was detected a few times. The J gene is TRBJ2-7, the V gene TRBV5-6; D gene unclear. Trimming removed 1 base from V and 2 bases from J, with 10 bases in between. The CDR3 spans 14 residues. Germline assignment: CDR1 SGHDT and CDR2 YYEEEE. The CDR3 DNA reads as TGTGCCAGCAGCTTGTCCGGCCTGGCCTACGAGCAGTACTTC. Encoded protein: CASSLSGLAYEQYF.

This chain connects TRBV5-1 to TRBJ1-1, with 10 bases lining up with TRBD1. CDR1 is SGHRS, CDR2 YFSETQ, per germline. Germline trimming cut 3 bases from V and 1 base from J; bases unmatched to any gene: 0. This CDR3 has 14 residues. The CDR3 sequence is CASSWDRGNTEAFF. CDR3 DNA: TGCGCCAGCAGCTGGGACAGGGGGAACACTGAAGCTTTCTTT.

The chain has TRBV6-5 and TRBJ1-1; a weak D match, TRBD1 (6 bases). The CDR3 sequence is 14 residues long. Germline V lookup: CDR1 MNHEY, CDR2 SVGAGI. The ends were cut back, 3 bases at V and 5 bases at J, with 13 bases in the middle. CDR3 in amino acids: CASSYGGEGTEAFF. CDR3 bases: TGTGCCAGCAGTTATGGGGGCGAAGGAACTGAAGCTTTCTTT.

The V call is TRBV10-2, the J call TRBJ1-6; D is undetermined. V lost 3 bases, J lost 6 bases, and 12 bases lay in between. The CDR3 is 15 residues long. Germline CDR1 reads WSHSY; CDR2 reads SAAADI. The CDR3 loop is CASSDNTQVNSPLHF. The CDR3 DNA reads TGCGCCAGCAGTGATAATACCCAGGTTAATTCACCCCTCCACTTT.

This clone came up a few times. The chain recombines TRBV7-9 with TRBJ1-2, with a possible D match to TRBD1 (6 bases). CDR1 and CDR2 from the germline V gene are SEHNR and FQNEAQ (reference sequence). The CDR3 totals 15 residues. The ends were cut back, 1 base at V and 8 bases at J, with 17 bases in the middle. The CDR3 DNA reads TGTGCCAGCAGCTTAGAAGGGAGACAGGTCGGCGGCTACACCTTC. Translating gives CASSLEGRQVGGYTF.

The rearrangement uses TRBV19 and TRBJ2-3; D may be TRBD2 (6 bases). Between the trimmed V and J ends, which lost 8 bases and 8 bases, there was a span of 11 bases. Germline lookup yields CDR1 LNHDA and CDR2 SQIVND (reference sequence). The CDR3 spans 11 residues. The CDR3 is CASGGEITQYF. Written as DNA, the CDR3 is TGTGCCAGTGGAGGGGAAATTACGCAGTATTTT.

This rearrangement joins TRBV7-9 to TRBJ2-1; D may match TRBD1 or TRBD2 (5 bases each). The germline gives CDR1 SEHNR, CDR2 FQNEAQ (reference sequence). Trimming removed 1 base from V and 11 bases from J, with 9 bases in between. The CDR3 is made up of 12 amino acids. The CDR3 DNA sequence: TGTGCCAGCAGCTTAGAGGGACCAAAGCAGTTCTTC. Residues: CASSLEGPKQFF.

This rearrangement joins TRBV5-1 to TRBJ2-7; D is perhaps TRBD1 (5 bases). Per germline, CDR1 SGHRS and CDR2 YFSETQ. This CDR3 region has 15 residues. V lost 4 bases to trimming and J lost 0 bases, with 14 bases between them. This CDR3 is CASSLDGASSYEQYF. DNA of the CDR3: TGCGCCAGCAGCCTGGATGGGGCGAGCTCCTACGAGCAGTACTTC.

This chain uses TRBV2 with TRBJ2-1; D might be TRBD1 (6 bases). Trimming cost V 2 bases and J 10 bases, with 12 bases left between them. CDR1 and CDR2 from the germline V gene are SNHLY and FYNNEI. CDR3 length: 13 amino acids. The chain's CDR3 is CASSERGWGEQFF. Here the CDR3 DNA reads TGTGCCAGCAGTGAAAGGGGGTGGGGCGAGCAGTTCTTC.

The chain links TRBV28 to TRBJ2-5; D is possibly TRBD1 (5 bases). The germline V gene encodes CDR1 MDHEN and CDR2 SYDVKM. Deletions cut 3 bases from V and 3 bases from J, with 8 bases between. This CDR3 is built from 13 residues. DNA of the CDR3: TGTGCCAGCAGTTTGGCAGGGAAAGAGACCCAGTACTTC. Translating it yields CASSLAGKETQYF.

The rearrangement links TRBV5-1 to TRBJ2-7; maybe TRBD1 (6 bases). CDR1 SGHRS and CDR2 YFSETQ come from the germline V gene. The CDR3 covers 16 residues. V was shortened by 0 bases and J by 3 bases, with 16 bases between the two germline ends. The CDR3 reads CASSLGADRGLYEQYV. The CDR3 DNA follows: TGCGCCAGCAGCTTGGGGGCGGACAGAGGGCTCTACGAGCAGTACGTC.

The chain links TRBV29-1 to TRBJ1-2; TRBD1 matches 7 bases. The CDR3 spans 13 residues. The V gene end was trimmed by 3 bases and the J gene end by 0 bases; junction bases not matched to a gene: 1. Looked up from germline, CDR1 is SQVTM and CDR2 is ANQGSEA. The CDR3 loop is CSVEDRTNYGYTF. The CDR3 DNA sequence: TGCAGCGTTGAGGACAGGACTAACTATGGCTACACCTTC.

This chain connects TRBV9 to TRBJ1-3; D is unclear. V was cut by 1 base and J by 2 bases, with 7 bases left in between. CDR1 and CDR2 (germline): SGDLS, YYNGEE. The CDR3 runs 14 residues. CDR3 DNA: TGTGCCAGCAGCGTACCAGCTCCTGGAAACACCATATATTTT. This codes for CASSVPAPGNTIYF.

The gene calls are TRBV5-4 and TRBJ2-7, with 14 bases aligning to TRBD2. Unmatched junction bases numbered 2, after V lost 3 bases and J lost 3 bases. The V gene's germline CDR1 is SGHNT and CDR2 YYREEE (reference sequence). The CDR3 covers 15 residues. CDR3 protein: CASSSGTSGSYEQYF. The DNA for the CDR3 is TGTGCCAGCAGCTCCGGGACTAGCGGGAGCTACGAGCAGTACTTC. Filled out from reference TRBV5-4 and TRBJ2-7, the complete variable domain reads ETGVTQSPTHLIKTRGQQVTLRCSSQSGHNTVSWYQQALGQGPQFIFQYYREEENGRGNFPPRFSGLQFPNYSSELNVNALELDDSALYLCASSSGTSGSYEQYFGPGTRLTVT.

The J gene is TRBJ1-2, the V gene TRBV6-5; the D gene is possibly TRBD1 (5 bases). The CDR3 sequence is 14 residues long. Trimming took 8 bases from V and 8 from J, leaving 21 bases between them. Looked up from germline, CDR1 is MNHEY and CDR2 is SVGAGI. The CDR3 DNA is TGTGCCAGCTACTCCATTAGCCCAGGGTACGGCTACACCTTC. Amino acid sequence: CASYSISPGYGYTF.

The genes are TRBV15 and TRBJ2-1; TRBD2 matches at 8 bases. The CDR3 consists of 15 residues. With V trimmed by 4 bases and J by 8 bases, 10 bases remained unmatched. The V gene's germline CDR1 is LNHNV and CDR2 YYDKDF (reference sequence). The CDR3 is CATSTPAGEWYEQFF. The CDR3 DNA is TGTGCCACCAGCACTCCAGCGGGAGAATGGTATGAGCAGTTCTTC.

Only a few counts were recorded for this clone. The CDR3 protein is CASSPRDLVWELFF. For the CDR3, the DNA is TGTGCCAGCAGTCCTCGGGACTTGGTTTGGGAGCTGTTTTTT. The V gene is TRBV2, the J gene TRBJ2-2, with TRBD2 as a possible D gene (6 bases). Trimming stripped 5 bases from V and 9 bases from J, with 16 bases between. The CDR3 covers 14 residues. Per the germline V gene, CDR1 is SNHLY and CDR2 is FYNNEI. The full variable domain, rest sourced from reference TRBV2 and TRBJ2-2, is EPEVTQTPSHQVTQMGQEVILRCVPISNHLYFYWYRQILGQKVEFLVSFYNNEISEKSEIFDDQFSVERPDGSNFTLKIRSTKLEDSAMYFCASSPRDLVWELFFGEGSRLTVL.

The V gene is TRBV7-9, the J gene TRBJ1-2; D might be TRBD1 (5 bases). Trimming cost V 3 bases and J 9 bases, with 8 bases left between them. Germline values: CDR1 SEHNR, CDR2 FQNEAQ (reference sequence). The CDR3 is 11 amino acids. CDR3 in amino acids: CASSFRASYTF. CDR3 sequence (DNA): TGTGCCAGCAGCTTCAGGGCTAGCTACACCTTC.

The chain uses TRBV27 and TRBJ2-1, with D perhaps assigned TRBD1 or TRBD2 (5 bases each). Germline lookup yields CDR1 MNHEY and CDR2 SMNVEV (reference sequence). The V gene lost 6 bases and the J gene lost 0 bases, with 15 bases spanning the gap. The CDR3 is 16 residues long. The CDR3 is CASSPVGTLSYNEQFF. DNA of the CDR3: TGTGCCAGCAGCCCAGTCGGGACCCTCTCCTACAATGAGCAGTTCTTC.

This chain connects TRBV10-3 to TRBJ2-1; D possibly uses TRBD1 or TRBD2 (6 bases each). V lost 7 bases to trimming and J lost 6 bases, with 16 bases between them. In germline, CDR1 is ENHRY, CDR2 SYGVKD. CDR3 length: 14 residues. The CDR3 DNA reads as TGTGCCATCACGGGGGCCCCCCTTGCCAATGAGCAGTTCTTC. Its translation: CAITGAPLANEQFF.